This TCR beta chain was sequenced in a study of lymphopenia after photon versus proton radiotherapy. Sequencing used immunoSEQ multiplex PCR; TCRdb keeps in-frame clones, though not all of them. This table has roughly 25,000 clones, about 84% appearing once. The germline gives CDR1 SEHNR, CDR2 FQNEAQ (reference sequence). CDR3 length: 14 amino acids. Deletions cut 1 base from V and 3 bases from J, with 9 bases between. Notes on this clone: Antigen: not known.

General study points: After lymphocyte nadir, photon-treated repertoires showed oligoclonal expansion, especially CD8+ Temra. Relative stability marked proton patients; photon patients lost diversity and naive cells. Only patients who died were analyzed for survival; proton advantage is unproven.

Sequenced here: peripheral blood, sampled from a patient treated with proton-based radiotherapy. This TCR derives from a woman aged 70-85 years with pancreatic cancer. The chain recombines TRBV7-9 with TRBJ1-1; no definite D call. The CDR3 coding sequence is TGTGCCAGCAGCTTAGTTGCAAGGGACACTGAAGCTTTCTTT. Translating gives CASSLVARDTEAFF.